These 18 T cell receptor beta chains were sequenced from one sample in a study of regulatory T cells in long-lasting Graves disease. CDR3 regions were amplified by Arm-PCR using iRepertoire HTBI primers to build TCR beta libraries. Using its own MiXCR run on the multiplex PCR reads, TCRdb lists one record per CDR3 protein. The table records approximately 400,000 distinct CDR3 sequences, approximately 15% of them present only once. As for time point: newly diagnosed GD, antithyroid drugs for less than 3 months. There was RNA extracted from PBMCs, and the TCR library was made from it. The data were also submitted as part of a second study, on T cells in Graves' hyperthyroidism and ophthalmopathy.

Material: peripheral blood mononuclear cells (PBMCs), obtained at new diagnosis, from a patient treated with antithyroid drugs. These receptors were collected from a woman in her twenties or thirties with Graves disease.

As concerns this clonotype: The junction shows a germline mismatch at one end, possibly a read error. This sequence joins TRBV20-1 and TRBJ2-7, with a tentative D call TRBD2 (6 bases). The CDR3 runs 14 residues. CDR1 and CDR2 (germline): DFQATT, SNEGSKA (reference sequence). CDR3 residues: CSARVTGVAYGQYF. In DNA, the CDR3 is TGCAGTGCTAGAGTAACGGGGGTGGCCTACGGGCAGTACTTC.

This clonotype occurred many times. The J gene is TRBJ1-2, the V gene TRBV6-1, with a weak D call TRBD1 (6 bases). V lost 5 bases to trimming and J lost 6 bases, with 10 bases between them. The CDR3 is 12 residues long. Germline loops: CDR1 MNHNS, CDR2 SASEGT. CDR3 in amino acids: CASSLRQDGYTF. CDR3 in DNA: TGTGCCAGCAGTCTCAGACAGGATGGCTACACCTTC.

V usage is TRBV6-1 and J usage is TRBJ2-2; tentatively, D is TRBD1 (5 bases). Trimming removed 3 bases from V and 6 bases from J, with 17 bases in between. The CDR3 spans 16 residues. Germline-derived CDR1 and CDR2 are MNHNS and SASEGT. The CDR3 is CASSDREWGRAGELFF. DNA for the CDR3: TGTGCCAGCAGTGACAGGGAATGGGGTAGGGCCGGGGAGCTGTTTTTT.

This clonotype was picked up many times. The CDR3 is CAWRIGTEAFF. The CDR3 nucleotides read TGTGCCTGGAGAATAGGGACTGAAGCTTTCTTT. This chain joins TRBV30 and TRBJ1-1; D is unresolved. In germline, CDR1 is GTSNPN, CDR2 SVGIG (reference sequence). The V end was cut by 3 bases, the J end by 5 bases, with 7 bases between. The CDR3 length is 11 residues.

This clonotype was counted only a few times. With a much larger clone just one base away, this may be a read error. V gene TRBV24-1 combines with J gene TRBJ1-1, with a weak D call TRBD1 (6 bases). In germline, CDR1 is KGHDR, CDR2 SFDVKD. This CDR3 has 13 residues. CDR3 in DNA: TGTGCCACCAAGGGACACCTGAACGCTGAAGCTTTCTTT. Translation gives CATKGHLNAEAFF.

With respect to this clonotype: The junction does not match germline at one end; this may be a read error. The rearrangement links TRBV5-1 to TRBJ2-7; 9 nucleotides line up with TRBD1. CDR1 SGHRS and CDR2 YFSETQ come from the germline V gene. CDR3 length: 13 residues. DNA for the CDR3: TGCGCCAGCAGCCTGAGACAGGGGGACCCCGCAACCTTC. As protein: CASSLRQGDPATF. Based on the CDR3 plus reference TRBV5-1 and TRBJ2-7, the full variable domain is KAGVTQTPRYLIKTRGQQVTLSCSPISGHRSVSWYQQTPGQGLQFLFEYFSETQRNKGNFPGRFSGRQFSNSRSEMNVSTLELGDSALYLCASSLRQGDPATFGPGTRLTVT.

This clonotype was observed at least ten times. The chain combines TRBV2 with TRBJ2-3; no clear D gene. V was pared by 6 bases and J by 1 base, with 11 bases between. CDR1 is SNHLY and CDR2 is FYNNEI in the germline V gene. This CDR3 has 14 amino acids. CDR3 in amino acids: CASSDLSGTDTQYF. Written as DNA, the CDR3 is TGTGCCAGCAGCGACTTGTCTGGCACAGATACGCAGTATTTT.

This clonotype appeared a single time. A read error may be the cause here, since a much bigger clone is one base away. V gene TRBV6-5 combines with J gene TRBJ2-1; D remains unclear. The end of the DNA is better explained by TRBJ2-5, so the J call may be wrong. CDR3 length: 14 residues. Germline V gives CDR1 MNHEY, CDR2 SVGAGI. The CDR3 here is CASKPGDGRETQYF. The CDR3 coding sequence is TGTGCCAGCAAGCCCGGAGACGGTCGGGAGACCCAGTACTTC.

This clonotype was seen ten or more times. The chain joins TRBV11-1 to TRBJ1-4; TRBD1 matches at 7 bases. V lost 5 bases and J lost 0; bases outside the gene matches: 6. CDR1 is SGHAT and CDR2 is FQDESV in the germline V gene (reference sequence). The CDR3 contains 16 residues. CDR3 DNA sequence: TGTGCCAGCAGCCGGAGGACAGGCGCAACTAATGAAAAACTGTTTTTT. This codes for CASSRRTGATNEKLFF.

This clonotype has only a few counts. This chain connects TRBV9 to TRBJ1-4, with D possibly being TRBD1 (5 bases). Germline values: CDR1 SGDLS, CDR2 YYNGEE. The V end was cut by 3 bases, the J end by 4 bases, with 13 bases between. This CDR3 has 15 amino acids. CDR3 coding DNA: TGTGCCAGCAGCGGGGGGACCGATTTTAATGAAAAACTGTTTTTT. As protein: CASSGGTDFNEKLFF.

This clonotype was counted many times. The chain employs TRBV15 and TRBJ2-5; maybe TRBD1 (6 bases). V was clipped by 3 bases and J by 7 bases, with 15 bases between them. The CDR3 spans 14 residues. Germline loops: CDR1 LNHNV, CDR2 YYDKDF (reference sequence). The DNA of the CDR3 is TGTGCCACCAGCAGGACGGACAGCCCCGGGACCCAGTACTTC. It encodes CATSRTDSPGTQYF.

This clonotype has ten or more counts. The CDR3 region is CASSPLDSGMETQYF. CDR3 nucleotides: TGTGCCAGCAGCCCGCTTGATAGCGGGATGGAGACCCAGTACTTC. The V and J genes are TRBV14 and TRBJ2-5, with 8 bases identical to TRBD2. With V trimmed by 4 bases and J by 5 bases, 9 bases remained unmatched. The V gene's germline CDR1 is SGHDN and CDR2 FVKESK. This CDR3 has 15 residues.

This chain joins TRBV5-5 and TRBJ2-7, with 12 positions matching TRBD2. Germline V gene data show CDR1 as SGHKS and CDR2 as YYEKEE (reference sequence). The CDR3 contains 16 residues. Trimming at V came to 7 bases and at J to 1 base, leaving 9 bases not matched to a gene. CDR3 nucleotide sequence: TGTGCCAGCTACTCCGGGACTAGCGGGCGGTCCTACGAGCAGTACTTC. Translation: CASYSGTSGRSYEQYF.

This clonotype was found many times. This sequence joins TRBV12-3 or TRBV12-4 and TRBJ1-1; D is possibly TRBD1 (6 bases). V lost 7 bases, J lost 6 bases, and 18 bases lay in between. CDR3 length: 14 residues. CDR3 sequence reads: CASTRQVAKAEAFF. The CDR3 DNA follows: TGTGCCAGCACCAGACAGGTCGCGAAGGCTGAAGCTTTCTTT.

Many counts were recorded for this clonotype. The chain links TRBV15 to TRBJ2-3; no clear D gene. This CDR3 spans 16 amino acids. V lost 5 bases to trimming and J lost 0 bases, with 15 bases between them. In germline, CDR1 is LNHNV, CDR2 YYDKDF (reference sequence). The CDR3 sequence: CATSSSPLGSTDTQYF. CDR3 in DNA: TGTGCCACCAGCTCCAGCCCTCTTGGGAGCACAGATACGCAGTATTTT.

This clonotype was observed a few times. The V and J genes are TRBV12-3 or TRBV12-4 and TRBJ2-5; 8 nucleotides match TRBD2. CDR3 size: 18 residues. With 6 bases clipped from V and 2 bases from J, the junction kept 17 bases outside the gene matches. CDR3 residues: CASSPNTGRGGLQETQYF. The CDR3 region has the DNA TGTGCCAGCAGCCCCAACACGGGTCGGGGGGGACTTCAAGAGACCCAGTACTTC.

This clonotype was picked up a small number of times. V gene TRBV9 combines with J gene TRBJ1-5; D may be TRBD1 (6 bases). CDR1 and CDR2 (germline): SGDLS, YYNGEE. The CDR3 loop spans 16 amino acids. V lost 4 bases to trimming and J lost 5 bases, with 19 bases between them. The CDR3 DNA sequence: TGTGCCAGCAGCCCAGGGCGGACAGCAGACGATCAGCCCCAGCATTTT. The encoded protein is CASSPGRTADDQPQHF. Based on the CDR3 plus reference TRBV9 and TRBJ1-5, the full variable domain is DSGVTQTPKHLITATGQRVTLRCSPRSGDLSVYWYQQSLDQGLQFLIQYYNGEERAKGNILERFSAQQFPDLHSELNLSSLELGDSALYFCASSPGRTADDQPQHFGDGTRLSIL.

The table lists this clonotype with many counts. This chain connects TRBV7-3 to TRBJ2-5; D may be TRBD2 (6 bases). CDR1 and CDR2 (germline): SGHTA, FQGTGA. Trimming took 0 bases from V and 2 from J, leaving 19 bases between them. The CDR3 contains 18 residues. CDR3 amino acids: CASSLTVGGTESQETQYF. As DNA, the CDR3 is TGTGCCAGCAGCTTAACGGTGGGCGGGACGGAGAGTCAAGAGACCCAGTACTTC.